This entry concerns a single TCR beta chain. Its target is not known. This sample is part of a study of cytomegalovirus exposure and HLA in healthy donors. Overall study: Both the 120 validation repertoires and the approximately 700 first-cohort repertoires used the same platform, as reported by a later analysis.

General study findings and limits: Later, an analysis found that TCR clusters from the first cohort tended to co-occur in the 90 to 150 validation repertoires. Rarity marked most TCR sequences, yet some public TCRs occurred in many donors. High specificity and sensitivity for cytomegalovirus status were reported for the classifier.

The assay was immunoSEQ multiplex PCR, and TCRdb's table has in-frame clones only and misses some. There are over 150,000 clones in the sample; about 79% occur only once, and around 15% lies in the top ten. Germline V CDR1 and CDR2: SGHRS, YFSETQ. The CDR3 spans 13 residues. V lost 2 bases, J lost 2 bases, and 6 bases lay in between. The chain joins TRBV5-1 to TRBJ2-3; possible D gene TRBD1, 5 bases. Sequencing was performed on PBMCs. The source is a woman aged 30 to 39 in good health and CMV-seropositive. In DNA, the CDR3 is TGCGCCAGCAGCTTAGGGGACACAGATACGCAGTATTTT. The encoded protein is CASSLGDTDTQYF. Together with reference TRBV5-1 and TRBJ2-3, the CDR3 gives the full variable domain: KAGVTQTPRYLIKTRGQQVTLSCSPISGHRSVSWYQQTPGQGLQFLFEYFSETQRNKGNFPGRFSGRQFSNSRSEMNVSTLELGDSALYLCASSLGDTDTQYFGPGTRLTVL.